The rows below give T cell receptor beta chains drawn from one sample of a study of T cells in Graves' hyperthyroidism and ophthalmopathy. TCRdb fed the multiplex PCR reads into MiXCR, producing one record per CDR3 protein. The profile covers around 620,000 distinct CDR3 sequences, with roughly 16% appearing a single time and 3.5% to 4% taken by the ten largest. Sequencing was performed on blood. The receptors were sampled from a woman aged 25 to 39 with Graves' hyperthyroidism. The CDR3 runs from the conserved cysteine through the conserved F or W. A D gene is named only where the DNA matches it firmly. Some rows have no size entry. The others give once, few or many, or a class for an expanded clone.

CDR3,DNA,J,D,size,V
CASKAPGGAGYEQYF,TGTGCCAGCAAGGCCCCCGGGGGTGCAGGCTACGAGCAGTACTTC,TRBJ2-7,NA,many,TRBV6-1
CASSPSRAGGVFEQYF,TGTGCCAGCTCACCGAGTCGCGCGGGTGGGGTTTTCGAGCAGTACTTC,TRBJ2-7,NA,many,TRBV18
CASSPSRGRRTEAFF,TGTGCCAGCTCACCTTCCAGGGGGAGGCGCACTGAAGCTTTCTTT,TRBJ1-1,TRBD1,few,TRBV18
CASSLHGRGPDTQYF,TGTGCCAGCAGTTTACACGGGAGGGGCCCAGATACGCAGTATTTT,TRBJ2-3,TRBD2,many,TRBV27
CSASTVRGSHLGEQYF,TGCAGTGCTAGTACGGTGCGGGGCTCCCATCTCGGGGAGCAGTACTTC,TRBJ2-7,NA,many,TRBV20-1
CASSLGTALSYEQYF,TGTGCCAGTAGTCTTGGGACAGCGCTCAGCTACGAGCAGTACTTC,TRBJ2-7,TRBD1,NA,TRBV19
CASGPPRGKISWGQETQYF,TGTGCCAGCGGTCCTCCGAGAGGAAAAATATCGTGGGGGCAAGAGACCCAGTACTTC,TRBJ2-5,NA,many,TRBV28
CASTFGQGGYEQYF,TGTGCCAGCACCTTTGGACAGGGGGGGTACGAGCAGTACTTC,TRBJ2-7,TRBD1,NA,TRBV11-2
CASRGQATYEQYF,TGTGCCAGCAGGGGACAGGCCACCTACGAGCAGTACTTC,TRBJ2-7,TRBD1,few,TRBV6-1
CASSIAGGTQYF,TGTGCCAGTAGTATAGCTGGGGGGACCCAGTACTTC,TRBJ2-5,NA,NA,TRBV19
CAWKLTGTVDYEQYF,TGTGCCTGGAAACTTACCGGGACAGTCGACTACGAGCAGTACTTC,TRBJ2-7,TRBD1,many,TRBV30
CSAIGRGKIATNEKLFF,TGCAGTGCTATTGGCAGGGGGAAGATTGCAACTAATGAAAAACTGTTTTTT,TRBJ1-4,TRBD1,few,TRBV20-1
CASSLAGGANEQYF,TGTGCCAGCAGCTTAGCAGGGGGCGCGAACGAGCAGTACTTC,TRBJ2-7,TRBD1,NA,TRBV13
CASSYGLAGATGELFF,TGTGCCAGCAGCTACGGACTAGCGGGAGCAACCGGGGAGCTGTTTTTT,TRBJ2-2,TRBD2,few,TRBV11-2
CASSQGPDQPQHF,TGTGCCAGCAGCCAAGGGCCTGATCAGCCCCAGCATTTT,TRBJ1-5,NA,many,TRBV3-1
CASSPQGSNEQFF,TGTGCCAGCTCACCACAGGGGTCAAATGAGCAGTTCTTC,TRBJ2-1,NA,NA,TRBV18
CASTFNRGGGYTF,TGTGCCAGCACCTTTAACAGGGGAGGTGGCTACACCTTC,TRBJ1-2,TRBD1,NA,TRBV6-1
CSARDRGRVQETQYF,TGCAGTGCTAGAGATCGGGGCAGAGTCCAAGAGACCCAGTACTTC,TRBJ2-5,NA,few,TRBV20-1
CASSLDPYSYEQYF,TGTGCCAGCAGTCTGGATCCCTACTCCTACGAGCAGTACTTC,TRBJ2-7,NA,many,TRBV25-1
CSARAYEGARGTPTYEQYF,TGCAGTGCTAGAGCCTACGAGGGAGCCAGGGGTACACCAACCTACGAGCAGTACTTC,TRBJ2-7,NA,many,TRBV20-1
CASSLVGLRTDTQYF,TGTGCCAGCAGCTTAGTGGGACTACGCACAGATACGCAGTATTTT,TRBJ2-3,TRBD2,many,TRBV7-2
CASSYTSGGGQETQYF,TGTGCCAGCAGTTACACTAGCGGGGGCGGTCAAGAGACCCAGTACTTC,TRBJ2-5,TRBD2,few,TRBV6-6
CASSSPVGGAGNEQFF,TGTGCCAGCAGTTCCCCGGTGGGGGGGGCCGGGAATGAGCAGTTCTTC,TRBJ2-1,NA,NA,TRBV27
CSASKGDQETQYF,TGCAGTGCTAGTAAGGGGGACCAAGAGACCCAGTACTTC,TRBJ2-5,NA,many,TRBV20-1
CASGAQSGGNEQFF,TGTGCCAGCGGGGCCCAGAGCGGGGGCAATGAGCAGTTCTTC,TRBJ2-1,TRBD2,many,TRBV2
CASSSLAGEFNTQYF,TGTGCCAGCAGTTCCCTAGCGGGAGAGTTTAATACGCAGTATTTT,TRBJ2-3,TRBD2,many,TRBV6-1
CASSDYLAGVKNEQFF,TGTGCCAGCAGTGATTATTTAGCGGGAGTCAAGAATGAGCAGTTCTTC,TRBJ2-1,TRBD2,NA,TRBV6-1
CASSVGSYSYNEQFF,TGTGCCAGCAGTGTGGGTTCCTACTCCTACAATGAGCAGTTCTTC,TRBJ2-1,NA,many,TRBV2
CASSPTLGVEQFF,TGTGCCAGCAGCCCTACCCTGGGAGTTGAGCAGTTCTTC,TRBJ2-1,NA,NA,TRBV7-3
CASSFLGTQYF,TGTGCCAGCAGTTTTCTGGGGACCCAGTACTTC,TRBJ2-5,NA,NA,TRBV12-3/TRBV12-4
CASSPWTGGWAFF,TGTGCCAGCAGTCCCTGGACAGGGGGCTGGGCTTTCTTT,TRBJ1-1,TRBD1,many,TRBV6-1
CASSLRTGAGNTIYF,TGTGCCAGCAGCTTAAGGACAGGGGCCGGAAACACCATATATTTT,TRBJ1-3,TRBD1,many,TRBV7-2
CASLVPGSSYEQYF,TGTGCCAGCCTTGTACCGGGGAGCTCCTACGAGCAGTACTTC,TRBJ2-7,NA,many,TRBV2
CASSLGPSGRQPHF,TGTGCCAGCAGCTTAGGGCCTAGCGGGAGACAACCTCACTTC,TRBJ2-5,TRBD2,few,TRBV7-2
CASRSGTGLALEKLFF,TGTGCCAGCAGGAGCGGGACAGGGTTGGCGCTTGAAAAACTGTTTTTT,TRBJ1-4,TRBD1,NA,TRBV27
CSVKGQGGSGRHGEQYF,TGCAGCGTTAAGGGACAGGGTGGCAGCGGGAGGCACGGCGAGCAGTACTTC,TRBJ2-7,NA,many,TRBV29-1
CASSKGRSLMETQYF,TGTGCCAGCAGTAAAGGACGAAGCCTTATGGAGACCCAGTACTTC,TRBJ2-5,NA,NA,TRBV6-2/TRBV6-3
CASSEDGGNQPQHF,TGCGCCAGCAGTGAAGACGGGGGGAATCAGCCCCAGCATTTT,TRBJ1-5,NA,few,TRBV10-2
CASSLVQNYNEQFF,TGTGCCAGCAGCTTAGTACAGAACTACAATGAGCAGTTCTTC,TRBJ2-1,NA,many,TRBV11-2
CASSQAGITYEQYF,TGTGCCAGCAGCCAAGCGGGGATCACCTACGAGCAGTACTTC,TRBJ2-7,NA,many,TRBV4-2
CASSLAGGAGGYTF,TGTGCCAGCAGCTTGGCGGGGGGCGCGGGTGGCTACACCTTC,TRBJ1-2,NA,NA,TRBV5-5
CASSTPSISGVYTDTQYF,TGTGCCAGCAGCACCCCCTCTATTTCAGGGGTGTATACAGATACGCAGTATTTT,TRBJ2-3,NA,few,TRBV6-1
CASRLTSGGYNEQFF,TGTGCCAGCAGGTTGACTAGCGGGGGATACAATGAGCAGTTCTTC,TRBJ2-1,TRBD2,NA,TRBV6-2/TRBV6-3
CASSQPGTSGSNEQFF,TGTGCCAGCAGCCAACCCGGGACTAGCGGGAGTAATGAGCAGTTCTTC,TRBJ2-1,TRBD2,once,TRBV4-1
CASTQTGANTEAFF,TGTGCCAGCACCCAGACAGGGGCGAACACTGAAGCTTTCTTT,TRBJ1-1,TRBD1,many,TRBV3-1
CASSLAGAFSYEQYF,TGTGCCAGCAGCTTAGCAGGGGCCTTCTCCTACGAGCAGTACTTC,TRBJ2-7,NA,NA,TRBV7-9
CASSKGQIRNEQYF,TGTGCCAGCAGCAAAGGACAGATCAGGAACGAGCAGTACTTC,TRBJ2-7,NA,many,TRBV28
CASTHRGPSYEQYF,TGTGCCAGCACCCACAGGGGCCCTTCCTACGAGCAGTACTTC,TRBJ2-7,TRBD1,many,TRBV6-1
CAGGRGPYEQYF,TGTGCCGGGGGTCGGGGGCCCTACGAGCAGTACTTC,TRBJ2-7,NA,NA,TRBV6-2/TRBV6-3
CATSVPGTSGTEQYF,TGTGCCACCAGTGTGCCCGGGACTAGCGGGACTGAGCAGTACTTC,TRBJ2-7,TRBD2,NA,TRBV24-1
CSGRTGGRGEQYF,TGCAGTGGTCGGACAGGGGGCCGAGGCGAGCAGTACTTC,TRBJ2-7,TRBD1,NA,TRBV20-1
CASSPGPDRQETQYF,TGTGCTAGCAGCCCGGGCCCTGACAGACAAGAGACCCAGTACTTC,TRBJ2-5,NA,NA,TRBV7-7
CSTSGTSYEQYF,TGCAGCACTAGCGGGACCTCCTACGAGCAGTACTTC,TRBJ2-7,TRBD2,few,TRBV20-1
CALSGQGGEAFF,TGTGCCTTATCGGGACAGGGCGGAGAAGCTTTCTTT,TRBJ1-1,TRBD1,few,TRBV30
CASSYSLRDRAQTQYF,TGTGCCAGCAGTTACTCGTTAAGGGACAGGGCACAGACCCAGTACTTC,TRBJ2-5,TRBD1,NA,TRBV6-6
CASSQVREAGAGELFF,TGCGCCAGCAGCCAAGTAAGAGAGGCAGGAGCCGGGGAGCTGTTTTTT,TRBJ2-2,NA,few,TRBV4-1
CASSLLQGYEQYF,TGTGCCAGCAGTTTATTACAGGGCTACGAGCAGTACTTC,TRBJ2-7,NA,many,TRBV28
CASSFASTKTQYF,TGTGCCAGCAGCTTTGCTAGCACGAAGACCCAGTACTTC,TRBJ2-5,NA,many,TRBV7-2
CAWSAPGSSYNEQFF,TGTGCCTGGAGTGCCCCCGGGAGCTCCTACAATGAGCAGTTCTTC,TRBJ2-1,NA,few,TRBV30